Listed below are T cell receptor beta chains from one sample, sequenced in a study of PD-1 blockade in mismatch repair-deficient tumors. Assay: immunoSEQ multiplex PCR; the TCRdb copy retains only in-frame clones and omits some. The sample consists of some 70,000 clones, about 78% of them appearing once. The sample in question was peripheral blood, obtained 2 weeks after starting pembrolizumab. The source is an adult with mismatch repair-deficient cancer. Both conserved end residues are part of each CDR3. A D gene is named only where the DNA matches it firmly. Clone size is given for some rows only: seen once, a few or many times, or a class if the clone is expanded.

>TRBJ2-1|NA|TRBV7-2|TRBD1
CASIAGTASYNEQFF
TGTGCCAGCATCGCCGGGACAGCCTCCTACAATGAGCAGTTCTTC
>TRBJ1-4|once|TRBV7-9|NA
CASNRDGSNEKLFF
TGTGCCAGCAACCGGGACGGATCTAATGAAAAACTGTTTTTT
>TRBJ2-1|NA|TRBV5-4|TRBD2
CASSREAGGYNEQFF
TGTGCCAGCAGCCGGGAGGCGGGAGGCTACAATGAGCAGTTCTTC
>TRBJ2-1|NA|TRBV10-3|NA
CAISESVAGNGKDEQFF
TGTGCCATCAGTGAGTCAGTCGCGGGGAATGGGAAGGATGAGCAGTTCTTC
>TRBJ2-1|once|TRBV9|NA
CASSEGGSYNEQFF
TGTGCCAGCAGCGAGGGGGGCTCCTACAATGAGCAGTTCTTC
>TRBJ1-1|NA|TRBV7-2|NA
CASSFLTTGTEKAFF
TGTGCCAGCAGCTTCTTGACTACCGGGACGGAAAAAGCTTTCTTT
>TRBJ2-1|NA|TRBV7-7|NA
CASSLGPSPLHEQFF
TGTGCTAGCAGCTTAGGACCATCCCCCCTCCATGAGCAGTTCTTC
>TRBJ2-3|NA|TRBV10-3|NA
CAIGWDTQYF
TGTGCCATCGGGTGGGATACGCAGTATTTT
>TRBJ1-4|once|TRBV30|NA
CAWSTGRDEKLFF
TGTGCCTGGAGTACTGGCCGCGATGAAAAACTGTTTTTT
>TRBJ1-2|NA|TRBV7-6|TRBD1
CASSRDREGYGYTF
TGTGCCAGCAGCCGGGACAGGGAGGGCTATGGCTACACCTTC
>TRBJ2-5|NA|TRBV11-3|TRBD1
CASSRTLLAGGETQYF
TGTGCCAGCAGCCGGACCCTCTTGGCAGGGGGCGAGACCCAGTACTTC
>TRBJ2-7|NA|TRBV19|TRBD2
CASSRVPGLASYEQYF
TGTGCCAGTAGTAGGGTCCCGGGACTAGCGAGCTACGAGCAGTACTTC
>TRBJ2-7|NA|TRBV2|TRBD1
CASTARQGWYEQYF
TGTGCCAGCACCGCGCGACAGGGGTGGTACGAGCAGTACTTC
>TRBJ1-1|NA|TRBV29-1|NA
CSVARGENTEAFF
TGCAGCGTTGCCCGGGGAGAGAACACTGAAGCTTTCTTT
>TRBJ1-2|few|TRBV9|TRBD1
CASSVEMEGDRGHGYTF
TGTGCCAGCAGCGTAGAAATGGAAGGGGACAGGGGTCATGGCTACACCTTC
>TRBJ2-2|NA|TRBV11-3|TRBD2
CASSSISGTSGTGELFF
TGTGCCAGCAGTTCCATTTCCGGGACTAGCGGCACCGGGGAGCTGTTTTTT
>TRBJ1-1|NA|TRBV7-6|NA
CASSVGRNTEAFF
TGTGCCAGCAGCGTTGGAAGGAACACTGAAGCTTTCTTT
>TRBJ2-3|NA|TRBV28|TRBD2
CASSPGTSSTDTQYF
TGTGCCAGCAGTCCCGGGACTAGCAGCACAGATACGCAGTATTTT
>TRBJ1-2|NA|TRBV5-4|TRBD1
CASSRGGTGDYGYTF
TGTGCCAGCAGCAGGGGGGGGACAGGGGACTATGGCTACACCTTC
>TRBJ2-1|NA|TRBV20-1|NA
CSARGSVEQFF
TGCAGTGCGAGAGGGTCTGTCGAGCAGTTCTTC
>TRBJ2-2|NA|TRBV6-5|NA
CASRSTGSGELFF
TGTGCCAGCAGATCAACAGGGTCCGGGGAGCTGTTTTTT
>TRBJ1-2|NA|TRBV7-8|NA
CASSFGPRPREGDYGYTF
TGTGCCAGCAGCTTTGGCCCAAGACCCAGGGAAGGGGACTATGGCTACACCTTC
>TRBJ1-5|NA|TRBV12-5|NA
CASGLGGVNSNQPQHF
TGTGCTAGTGGTTTGGGAGGGGTAAACAGCAATCAGCCCCAGCATTTT
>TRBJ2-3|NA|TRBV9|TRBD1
CASSPRTGTSTDTQYF
TGTGCCAGCAGCCCTCGGACAGGGACTAGCACAGATACGCAGTATTTT